The clone carrying this T cell receptor beta chain is medium-sized in the sample. The antigen is unknown. Blood genomic DNA input for TRB amplification was roughly 230-550 ng. Trimming took off 2 bases at V and 0 bases at J, with 11 bases between the two ends. Germline V CDR1 and CDR2: GTSNPN, SVGIG (reference sequence). The CDR3 runs to 14 residues. These data originate in a study of T and B cells in COVID-19 patients. The wider study: Peripheral blood came from COVID-19 patients with active infection or after recovery. The recovered patients had mostly mild to moderate COVID-19 with outpatient management.

TRB rearrangements were amplified by multiplex PCR with BIOMED2 TRB-A/B primers. MiXCR, run by TCRdb on the multiplex PCR reads, gives a single entry per CDR3 protein. The table includes several thousand distinct CDR3 sequences, around 26% detected once. Study-level findings and limits: Of 2,300 or so TCR clusters found only in the recovered cohort, more than 30 had low generation probability. Patients with COVID-19 reportedly showed strongly skewed T cell receptor beta variable and joining gene usage.

The V gene is TRBV30, the J gene TRBJ2-7, with unresolved D. The clonotype comes from a human donor with active COVID-19. Sequenced material: blood. The CDR3 loop is CAWSQQWSSYEQYF. CDR3 nucleotides: TGTGCCTGGAGTCAACAGTGGAGCTCCTACGAGCAGTACTTC.